This T cell receptor (beta chain) was obtained from a study of shared clonotypes between healthy human individuals (TCRdb year 2020). Describing the broader study: The cohort included three men and a couple of women between 18 and 49 years of age. For each donor, CD4 naive and CD4 memory were each run on three plates, CD8 naive on two plates, and CD8 memory on one plate. Blood TCR repertoires of roughly 5 healthy adults were deeply sequenced to estimate repertoire size and the extent of clonotype sharing between individuals. Different laboratories and diverse techniques were used to prepare libraries and sequence TCR repertoires, to increase sequencing depth and limit assay-specific biases. Leukapheresis yielded between about 0.94 and 8.9 billion PBMCs per donor. What the study reported, not specific to this receptor: Even with the large sequencing depth, rarefaction of the sorted-subset datasets indicated that sequencing was incomplete. Sampling was restricted to blood, and TCR repertoires in tissue are likely to differ from TCR repertoires in blood. Because the study included only a small number of donors, the genetic and exposure-history diversity represented was limited. Approximately 5% of naive CD4, 3.5% of naive CD8, 2.3% of memory CD4, and 0.4% of memory CD8 clonotypes were shared across four donors. Based on pairwise subsampling, the degree of clonotype sharing among donors was expected to be affected by sequencing depth. Clonotypes shared by all four sorted-subset donors showed higher generation probabilities than non-shared clonotypes. Larger estimated clonotype richness was generally found for naive subsets than for memory subsets.

Relative to germline, V is missing 4 bases and J is missing 5 bases, with 6 bases of the junction outside any gene match. Reading the germline V gene gives CDR1 SGHAT and CDR2 FQNNGV. The CDR3 spans 14 residues, from the cysteine through the phenylalanine. Kept here is only the CDR3 DNA, which spans 42 bases and is read in frame from base 1. The donors were healthy, HIV-negative adults who had no recently reported acute infections or vaccinations. Every donor was a Caucasian adult residing in Nashville, Tennessee, USA. CD4+ T cells were enriched by magnetic negative selection; naive cells were then positively selected on CD45RA, and the negative fraction formed the memory subset. Blood was obtained by leukapheresis, after which PBMCs were separated by Ficoll-Histopaque density gradient centrifugation and cryopreserved in liquid nitrogen vapor phase. Purity and quantity of every magnetically sorted T cell population were checked by analytical flow cytometry. Genomic DNA was isolated from each sorted fraction and quantified by UV absorbance on a Nanodrop 2000c.

TCR CDR3 regions were amplified from genomic DNA by multiplex PCR using the deep immunoSEQ assay. For each cell subset, the extracted genomic DNA was distributed evenly across all wells of several immunoSEQ 96-well plates, and each plate served as one replicate. For sorted subsets, each replicate PCR was loaded with 200 ng genomic DNA, equivalent to some 27,000 T cell genomes. Purified libraries were measured with a Qubit 3.0 fluorometer, size-checked on a Bioanalyzer 2100, and measured again with the KAPA Library Quantification kit. A separate single-read 150-cycle Illumina NextSeq 550 flow cell was used to sequence each immunoSEQ 96-well plate. From the authors' description of their analysis: Because the immunoSEQ output included only junctional sequences and no quality scores, the filtering could not be the same as the filtering used for full-length reads. To assign V/J genes and CDR3, sequences were annotated against IMGT germline references using PyIR, a Python wrapper for IgBLAST v1.9. Reads with weak V/J assignments (E-value above 1e-6), missing CDR3, stop codons, out-of-frame junctions, or ambiguous translated residues were removed. V3J clonotypes were defined as sequences sharing an identical inferred V gene, J gene, and CDR3 amino acid sequence. The percentage overlap between two repertoires was calculated by dividing the number of shared unique clonotypes by the size of the smaller repertoire. RTK rarefaction, the Chao1 estimator, and Recon v2.1 estimates of unobserved clonotypes were used to assess repertoire richness. Generation probabilities were computed with OLGA for all TCRbeta clonotypes obtained by the gDNA method from four donors. TCRdb holds this immuneACCESS table with in-frame rearrangements only. Some clones are missing; in checked studies, unresolved V genes explain under half, and the rest has no known cause. The D gene and trimming were derived from the DNA, and the V and J assignments and clone size from that table. Within this sample are 2 million to 3 million clones, with about 92% of them counted one time only. The biggest ten clones account for around 0.14% of the sample.

About this clone itself: Its recognized antigen is unknown. Base qualities are not recorded, but no much larger clone differs from it by a single base.

This chain is built from TRBV11-2 and TRBJ1-2; 8 bases in the junction line up with TRBD1. The sample taken for sequencing was naive CD4+ T cells sorted from blood. The cell subset or site label here, explained by the study, means: CD45RA+ positively selected. The TCR sequence derives from a man aged 18 to 29 in good health. The DNA sequence reads TGTGCCAGCAGCTCAGGACAGGGAGGGTATGGCTACACCTTC. Translated, it reads CASSSGQGGYGYTF. Outside the CDR3, residues come from the reference TRBV11-2 and TRBJ1-2 proteins, so the full variable domain is: EAGVAQSPRYKIIEKRQSVAFWCNPISGHATLYWYQQILGQGPKLLIQFQNNGVVDDSQLPKDRFSAERLKGVDSTLKIQPAKLEDSAVYLCASSSGQGGYGYTFGSGTRLTVV.